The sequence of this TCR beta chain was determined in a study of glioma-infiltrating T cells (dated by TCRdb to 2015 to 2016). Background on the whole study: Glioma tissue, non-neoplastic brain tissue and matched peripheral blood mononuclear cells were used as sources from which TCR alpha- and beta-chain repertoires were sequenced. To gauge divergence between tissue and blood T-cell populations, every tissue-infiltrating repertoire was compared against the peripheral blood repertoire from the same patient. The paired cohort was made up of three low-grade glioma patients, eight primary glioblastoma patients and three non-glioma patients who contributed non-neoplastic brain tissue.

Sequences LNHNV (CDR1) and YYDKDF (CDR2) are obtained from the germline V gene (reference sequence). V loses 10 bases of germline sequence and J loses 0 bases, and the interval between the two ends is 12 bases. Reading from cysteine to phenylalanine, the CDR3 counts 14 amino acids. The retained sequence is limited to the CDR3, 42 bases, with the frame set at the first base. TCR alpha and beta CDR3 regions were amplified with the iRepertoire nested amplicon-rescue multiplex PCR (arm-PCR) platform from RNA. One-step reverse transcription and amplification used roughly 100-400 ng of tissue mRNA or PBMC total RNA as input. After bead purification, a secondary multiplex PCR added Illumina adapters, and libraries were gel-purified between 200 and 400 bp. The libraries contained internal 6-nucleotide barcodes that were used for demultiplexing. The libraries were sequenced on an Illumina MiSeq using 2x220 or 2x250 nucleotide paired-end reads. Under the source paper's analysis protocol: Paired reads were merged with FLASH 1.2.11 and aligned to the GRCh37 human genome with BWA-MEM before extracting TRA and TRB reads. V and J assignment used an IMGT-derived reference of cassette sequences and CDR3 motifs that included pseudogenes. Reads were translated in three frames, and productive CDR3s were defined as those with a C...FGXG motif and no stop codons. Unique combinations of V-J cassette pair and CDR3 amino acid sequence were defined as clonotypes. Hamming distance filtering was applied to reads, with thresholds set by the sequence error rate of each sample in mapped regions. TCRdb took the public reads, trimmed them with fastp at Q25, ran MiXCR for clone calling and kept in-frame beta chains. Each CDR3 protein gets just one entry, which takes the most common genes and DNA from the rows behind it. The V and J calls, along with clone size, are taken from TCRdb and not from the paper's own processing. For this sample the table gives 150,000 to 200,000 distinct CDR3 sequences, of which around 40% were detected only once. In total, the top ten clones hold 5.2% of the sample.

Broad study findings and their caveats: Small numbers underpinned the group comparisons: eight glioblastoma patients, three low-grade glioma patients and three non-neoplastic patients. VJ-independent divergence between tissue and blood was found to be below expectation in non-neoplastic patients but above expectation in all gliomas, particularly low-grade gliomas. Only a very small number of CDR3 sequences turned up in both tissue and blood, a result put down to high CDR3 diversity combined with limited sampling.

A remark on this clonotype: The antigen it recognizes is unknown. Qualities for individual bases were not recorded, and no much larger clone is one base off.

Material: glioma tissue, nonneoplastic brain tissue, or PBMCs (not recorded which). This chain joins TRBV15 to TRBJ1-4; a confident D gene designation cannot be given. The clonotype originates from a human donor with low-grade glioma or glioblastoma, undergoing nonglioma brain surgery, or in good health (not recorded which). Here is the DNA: TGTGCCATTAGCAGAGACGCAACTAATGAAAAACTGTTTTTT. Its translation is CAISRDATNEKLFF.